The present T cell receptor (beta chain) was sequenced within a study of blood T cell repertoires in COVID-19. Study summary: From the United States, Italy and Spain came samples of acute and convalescent COVID-19. The analysed material was cDNA or gDNA that came from T cells, B-cell-depleted T cells, or PBMCs.

Original methodology: Cell counts per sample came from amplifying reference gene primers. The table came from immunoSEQ multiplex PCR; TCRdb's copy has only in-frame clones and leaves some out. That table gives V, J and clone size, and the DNA gave D and trimming. Of about 74,000 clones in the sample, roughly 81% were seen once. The V and J ends lost 8 bases and 3 bases, in that order; junction bases with no gene match: 0. This CDR3 is 12 amino acids long. In germline, CDR1 is MDHEN, CDR2 SYDVKM. This sequence was found in a man aged 65 to 79 with acute or convalescent COVID-19. This sequence joins TRBV28 and TRBJ1-4; 7 bases map to TRBD1. Specimen: peripheral blood. The chain's CDR3 is CASDRANEKLFF. The CDR3 coding sequence is TGTGCCAGCGACAGGGCTAATGAAAAACTGTTTTTT.